This TCR beta chain was documented in a study of blood T cell repertoires in COVID-19. The overall study: The origin of the acute and convalescent COVID-19 samples was the United States, Italy and Spain. PBMCs, B-cell-depleted T cells, or T cells were the source of the cDNA or gDNA that made up the material.

Per germline, CDR1 SGHTA and CDR2 FQGNSA. The germline V and J ends were trimmed by 3 bases and 6 bases, with 15 bases remaining between them. The CDR3 spans 15 residues. In the original processing: Reference gene primer amplification gave estimated nucleated cell counts. This table comes from immunoSEQ multiplex PCR, and its TCRdb copy is limited to in-frame clones, with some not included. V, J and clone size reflect that table, while D and trimming were determined from the DNA. Of some 150,000 clones listed, 86% were seen once; the top ten hold approximately 3.5%. The sequenced sample was peripheral blood. This rearrangement joins TRBV7-2 to TRBJ2-1; D not certain. This clonotype was obtained from a man between 65 and 85 years old with acute or convalescent COVID-19. The CDR3 reads CASSFQFGSRNEQFF. The CDR3 coding sequence is TGTGCCAGCAGCTTCCAATTCGGTAGCCGCAATGAGCAGTTCTTC.